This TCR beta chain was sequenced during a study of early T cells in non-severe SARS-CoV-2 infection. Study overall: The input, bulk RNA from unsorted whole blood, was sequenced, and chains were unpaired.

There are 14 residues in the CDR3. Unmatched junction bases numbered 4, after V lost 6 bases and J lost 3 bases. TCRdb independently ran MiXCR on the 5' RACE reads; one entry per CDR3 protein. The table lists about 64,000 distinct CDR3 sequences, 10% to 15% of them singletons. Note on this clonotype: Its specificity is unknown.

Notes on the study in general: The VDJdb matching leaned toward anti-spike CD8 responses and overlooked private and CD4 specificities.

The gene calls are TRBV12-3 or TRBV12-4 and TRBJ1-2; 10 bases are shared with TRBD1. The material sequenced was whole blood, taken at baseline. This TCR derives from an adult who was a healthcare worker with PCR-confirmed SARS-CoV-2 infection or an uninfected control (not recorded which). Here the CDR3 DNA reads TGTGCCAGCAGCCGGGGACAGGGGCACTATGGCTACACCTTC. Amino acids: CASSRGQGHYGYTF.